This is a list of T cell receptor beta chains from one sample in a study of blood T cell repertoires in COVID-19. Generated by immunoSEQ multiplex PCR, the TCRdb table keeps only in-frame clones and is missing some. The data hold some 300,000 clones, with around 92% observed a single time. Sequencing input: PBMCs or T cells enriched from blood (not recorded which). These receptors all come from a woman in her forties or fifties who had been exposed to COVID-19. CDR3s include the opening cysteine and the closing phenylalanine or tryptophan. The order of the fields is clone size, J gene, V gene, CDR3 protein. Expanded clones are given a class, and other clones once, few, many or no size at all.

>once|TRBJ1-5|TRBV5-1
CASSIPDTSNSNQPQHF
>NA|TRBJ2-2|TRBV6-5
CASSPSWRDTGELFF
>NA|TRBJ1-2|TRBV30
CAWSRLGTAYGYTF
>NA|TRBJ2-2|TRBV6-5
CASSPRGIPPGELFF
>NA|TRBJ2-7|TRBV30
CAWSERGRGRPTYEQYF
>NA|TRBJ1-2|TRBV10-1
CASSEDRGLSYGYTF
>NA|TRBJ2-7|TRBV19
CASSKKAGLGSSYEQYF
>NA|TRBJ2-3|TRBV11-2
CASSLAGAAGGRYTQYF
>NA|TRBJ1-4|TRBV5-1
CASSFSATNEKLFF
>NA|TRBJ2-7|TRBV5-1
CASSLEVVGQGSAEQYF
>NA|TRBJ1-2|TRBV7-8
CASSPGNYGYTF
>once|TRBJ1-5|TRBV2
CASAARANQPQHF
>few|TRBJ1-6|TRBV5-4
CASSGTETYNSPLHF
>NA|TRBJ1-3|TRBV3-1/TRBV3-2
CASSFRQGDLSGNTIYF
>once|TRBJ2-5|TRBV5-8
CASSLGAGTGTPGTQYF
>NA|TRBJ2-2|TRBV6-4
CASSAASGGTGELFF
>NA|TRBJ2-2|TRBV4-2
CASSHAVAAGLTGELFF
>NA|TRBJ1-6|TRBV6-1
CASSESTGNSPLHF
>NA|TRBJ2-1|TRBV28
CASSPLTGDSSEQFF
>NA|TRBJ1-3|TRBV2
CASSPRELRDLPGNTIYF
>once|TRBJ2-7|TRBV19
CATLKTGGREQYF